This T cell receptor (beta chain) comes out of a study of blood T cell repertoires in COVID-19. Across the study: Specimens from acute and convalescent COVID-19 originated in the United States, Italy and Spain.

TCRdb's table, derived via immunoSEQ multiplex PCR, lists solely in-frame clones and lacks some. The sample shows about 110,000 clones, about 88% of them seen only once. The ends were cut back, 0 bases at V and 7 bases at J, with 25 bases in the middle. Looked up from germline, CDR1 is LGHDT and CDR2 is YNNKEL (reference sequence). The length of the CDR3 is 18 residues. The source is a woman aged 45-60 years with acute or convalescent COVID-19. Sequencing was carried out using peripheral blood. The chain is built from TRBV3-1 (or the pseudogene TRBV3-2) and TRBJ2-7; maybe TRBD2 (6 bases). The CDR3: CASSQDPPSPGGGIEQYF. In nucleotides, the CDR3 is TGTGCCAGCAGCCAAGATCCCCCTAGCCCGGGTGGGGGGATAGAGCAGTACTTC.